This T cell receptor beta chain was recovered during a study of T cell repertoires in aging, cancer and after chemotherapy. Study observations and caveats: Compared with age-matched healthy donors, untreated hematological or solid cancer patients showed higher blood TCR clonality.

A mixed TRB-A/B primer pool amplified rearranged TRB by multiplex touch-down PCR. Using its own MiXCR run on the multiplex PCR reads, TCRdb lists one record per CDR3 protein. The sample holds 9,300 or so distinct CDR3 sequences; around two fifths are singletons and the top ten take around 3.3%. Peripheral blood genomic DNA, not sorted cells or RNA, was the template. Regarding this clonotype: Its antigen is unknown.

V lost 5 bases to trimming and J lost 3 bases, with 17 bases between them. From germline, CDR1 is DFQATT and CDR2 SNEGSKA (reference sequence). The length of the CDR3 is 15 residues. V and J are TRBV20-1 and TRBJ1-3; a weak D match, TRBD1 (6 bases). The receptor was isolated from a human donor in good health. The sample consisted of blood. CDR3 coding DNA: TGCAGTGCTCTCGAGGGCAGGGGCTTTGGAAACACCATATATTTT. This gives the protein CSALEGRGFGNTIYF.